Below, 21 T cell receptor beta chains from the same sample are listed, as sequenced in a study of beta chain features in type 1 diabetes. Their specific antigens are unknown. Study results and caveats: Within each of all four CD4+ subsets, Type 1 diabetes patients had TCRB CDR3s that were moderately but significantly shorter.

Every bit of the isolated RNA underwent reverse transcription, so sequencing read expressed TCRB transcripts. Clones were read by immunoSEQ multiplex PCR, and TCRdb kept only the in-frame ones, dropping some. The table shows roughly 220,000 clones, with around 15% occurring only once. What was sequenced was naive CD4+ T cells from blood. The receptors shown here come from a man aged 30 to 39 with type 1 diabetes.

This clone was observed a few times. V usage is TRBV29-1 and J usage is TRBJ1-2, with a tentative D call TRBD1 (5 bases). This CDR3 is 14 amino acids long. The germline V gene encodes CDR1 SQVTM and CDR2 ANQGSEA. Trimming took 2 bases from V and 0 from J, leaving 10 bases between them. The CDR3 DNA reads as TGCAGCGTTGAACGGCAGGGCCCTAACTATGGCTACACCTTC. Translated, it gives CSVERQGPNYGYTF.

This clone was seen only a few times. The chain has TRBV29-1 and TRBJ2-3; 8 bases agree with TRBD2. Germline V gene sequence: CDR1 SQVTM, CDR2 ANQGSEA. V shed 6 bases, J shed 7 bases, and the junction held 6 bases outside the gene matches. This CDR3 contains 12 residues. The CDR3 coding sequence is TGCAGCGTGCTAGTAGCGGGGAATACGCAGTATTTT. Its protein product is CSVLVAGNTQYF.

This clone was seen only a few times. The chain couples TRBV18 to TRBJ2-3; 7 bases map to TRBD2. The CDR3 has 18 amino acids. The germline V gene has CDR1 KGHSH and CDR2 LQKENI. The V gene end was trimmed by 3 bases and the J gene end by 2 bases; junction bases not matched to a gene: 14. CDR3 in amino acids: CASSPPVWGGSDTDTQYF. The CDR3 bases are TGTGCCAGCTCACCCCCCGTTTGGGGCGGGAGCGACACAGATACGCAGTATTTT.

Only a few counts were recorded for this clone. The chain couples TRBV28 to TRBJ2-1; maybe TRBD2 (6 bases). With 7 bases removed from V and 3 bases from J, the gap between germline ends came to 19 bases. Germline V gene lookup returns CDR1 MDHEN and CDR2 SYDVKM. This CDR3 has 16 amino acids. This chain's CDR3 is CASTPPRRAVYNEQFF. As DNA, the CDR3 is TGTGCCAGCACCCCTCCCCGGAGGGCCGTCTACAATGAGCAGTTCTTC.

The rearrangement links TRBV6-1 to TRBJ2-3; D unclear. V shed 3 bases and J shed 4 bases, with 8 bases lying between them. Germline CDR1 is MNHNS and CDR2 is SASEGT. This CDR3 has 13 amino acids. The CDR3: CASSEIGPDTQYF. For the CDR3, the DNA is TGTGCCAGCAGTGAGATTGGCCCAGATACGCAGTATTTT.

This chain uses TRBV7-9 with TRBJ2-7; 11 nucleotides line up with TRBD1. With 5 bases clipped from V and 4 bases from J, the junction kept 7 bases outside the gene matches. Looked up from germline, CDR1 is SEHNR and CDR2 is FQNEAQ (reference sequence). The CDR3 spans 15 residues. CDR3 DNA sequence: TGTGCCAGCAGCGCCGGACAGGGGGCAGTTTACGAGCAGTACTTC. Its translation is CASSAGQGAVYEQYF.

V is TRBV29-1 and J is TRBJ2-5, with 12 bases identical to TRBD1. The trim removed 7 bases at V and 5 bases at J, leaving 8 bases unmatched. CDR3 length equals 14 residues. Looked up from germline, CDR1 is SQVTM and CDR2 is ANQGSEA. CDR3 sequence reads: CSGRDRGREETQYF. In DNA, the CDR3 is TGCAGCGGCCGGGACAGGGGGCGCGAGGAGACCCAGTACTTC.

The table lists this clone with a few counts. The chain links TRBV6-5 to TRBJ2-3; possible D gene TRBD2, 6 bases. CDR3 length: 15 amino acids. Trimming left V 0 bases short and J 0 bases short, with 7 bases between. Germline V gene lookup returns CDR1 MNHEY and CDR2 SVGAGI. The CDR3, as DNA: TGTGCCAGCAGTTACTCCGGGACTAGCACAGATACGCAGTATTTT. This encodes CASSYSGTSTDTQYF.

The genes are TRBV9 and TRBJ2-2, with TRBD2 as a possible D gene (6 bases). Germline values: CDR1 SGDLS, CDR2 YYNGEE. Trimming shortened V by 0 bases and J by 5 bases, and 8 bases separated the two germline ends. The CDR3 loop spans 14 amino acids. CDR3 amino acids: CASSVAGDTGELFF. CDR3 coding DNA: TGTGCCAGCAGCGTAGCGGGGGATACCGGGGAGCTGTTTTTT. Complete variable domain (other parts from reference TRBV9 and TRBJ2-2): DSGVTQTPKHLITATGQRVTLRCSPRSGDLSVYWYQQSLDQGLQFLIQYYNGEERAKGNILERFSAQQFPDLHSELNLSSLELGDSALYFCASSVAGDTGELFFGEGSRLTVL.

A note on this clone: A junction boundary mismatches the germline segment, possibly from a read error. V usage is TRBV7-2 and J usage is TRBJ2-7; D gene unclear. This CDR3 is 13 amino acids long. Germline lookup yields CDR1 SGHTA and CDR2 FQGNSA. CDR3 coding DNA: TGTGCCAGCAGCTCCGCCGCGGTACAGCTCCAAGCCTTC. This sequence encodes CASSSAAVQLQAF.

This chain uses TRBV5-5 with TRBJ2-5; no reliable D call. This CDR3 has 16 amino acids. The germline CDR1 and CDR2 sequences are SGHKS and YYEKEE (reference sequence). The V end was cut by 4 bases, the J end by 1 base, with 17 bases between. In DNA form, the CDR3 reads TGTGCCAGCAGCCCATCCCCTACGAAGATCCAAGAGACCCAGTACTTC. Protein sequence: CASSPSPTKIQETQYF. The full variable domain, its missing parts supplied by reference TRBV5-5 and TRBJ2-5, is DAGVTQSPTHLIKTRGQQVTLRCSPISGHKSVSWYQQVLGQGPQFIFQYYEKEERGRGNFPDRFSARQFPNYSSELNVNALLLGDSALYLCASSPSPTKIQETQYFGPGTRLLVL.

The V call is TRBV5-1, the J call TRBJ2-7; D may be TRBD1 (6 bases). Trimming stripped 2 bases from V and 0 bases from J, with 15 bases between. CDR1 is SGHRS and CDR2 is YFSETQ in the germline V gene. The CDR3 extends over 16 amino acids. The CDR3 is CASSLPQGTNSYEQYF. The CDR3 DNA follows: TGCGCCAGCAGCTTACCCCAGGGGACAAACTCCTACGAGCAGTACTTC.

The table lists this clone with a few counts. The chain carries TRBV6-1 and TRBJ2-1, with D tentatively TRBD2 (6 bases). Germline assignment: CDR1 MNHNS and CDR2 SASEGT. This CDR3 spans 13 amino acids. V was shortened by 9 bases and J by 11 bases, with 20 bases between the two germline ends. CDR3: CASLANGSRKQFF. The CDR3 bases are TGTGCCAGTTTGGCGAACGGGAGTAGGAAGCAGTTCTTC.

This rearrangement joins TRBV2 to TRBJ2-4; D possibly uses TRBD1 or TRBD2 (5 bases each). Germline V gene lookup returns CDR1 SNHLY and CDR2 FYNNEI. Trimming left V 7 bases short and J 7 bases short, with 11 bases between. The CDR3 is 12 amino acids. CDR3 DNA: TGTGCCAGCATCCAGGGCGGGAACATTCAGTACTTC. Translating gives CASIQGGNIQYF.

V is TRBV7-2 and J is TRBJ1-1; no definite D call. CDR3 size: 11 residues. Germline V CDR1 and CDR2: SGHTA, FQGNSA. V dropped 1 base and J dropped 3 bases, with 0 bases sitting between them. The CDR3: CASSLDTEAFF. CDR3 sequence (DNA): TGTGCCAGCAGCTTAGACACTGAAGCTTTCTTT.

This chain uses TRBV5-1 with TRBJ2-7; either TRBD1 or TRBD2 may supply D (5 bases each). The V end lost 0 bases, the J end lost 2 bases, and 18 bases lay between the germline ends. From germline, CDR1 is SGHRS and CDR2 YFSETQ. The CDR3 extends over 17 amino acids. The CDR3 sequence: CASSLGPGTQKTYEQYF. DNA for the CDR3: TGCGCCAGCAGCTTGGGTCCGGGGACGCAGAAAACCTACGAGCAGTACTTC.

The genes are TRBV2 and TRBJ2-1; D tentatively fits TRBD1 or TRBD2 (5 bases each). The V gene's germline CDR1 is SNHLY and CDR2 FYNNEI. The CDR3 has 12 residues. V lost 6 bases and J 10 bases, leaving 13 bases between the germline ends. CDR3 nucleotide sequence: TGTGCCAGCAGCGGGGACCACTCCGAGCAGTTCTTC. Translating gives CASSGDHSEQFF.

The rearrangement links TRBV29-1 to TRBJ2-2; 7 bases align to TRBD1. This CDR3 contains 16 residues. After removal of 1 base from V and 4 bases from J, the junction contained 9 bases not matched to a gene. CDR1 is SQVTM and CDR2 is ANQGSEA in the germline V gene. DNA for the CDR3: TGCAGCGTTGAAGTCTTAACAGGGGAGCGCACCGGGGAGCTGTTTTTT. Its protein is CSVEVLTGERTGELFF.

This clone has just a few counts. The V call is TRBV15, the J call TRBJ2-3; D is perhaps TRBD1 (6 bases). The CDR3 runs 16 residues. With 0 bases removed from V and 6 bases from J, the gap between germline ends came to 16 bases. CDR1 and CDR2 from the germline V gene are LNHNV and YYDKDF (reference sequence). The CDR3 DNA reads as TGTGCCACCAGCAGAGATCGGGCAGGGGCGCCGGATACGCAGTATTTT. As protein: CATSRDRAGAPDTQYF.

This chain links TRBV10-3 with TRBJ2-7; tentatively, D is TRBD2 (5 bases). Germline V gene lookup returns CDR1 ENHRY and CDR2 SYGVKD. V was clipped by 6 bases and J by 1 base, with 13 bases between them. The CDR3 sequence is 14 residues long. CDR3 sequence: CAIRAGTSSYEQYF. The CDR3 DNA reads as TGTGCCATCAGGGCCGGAACTAGTTCCTACGAGCAGTACTTC.

This clone was found a few times. The rearrangement uses TRBV14 and TRBJ1-2, with a tentative D call TRBD1 (6 bases). V was trimmed by 9 bases and J by 8 bases, leaving 16 bases between them. CDR3 size: 12 residues. Germline values: CDR1 SGHDN, CDR2 FVKESK. The CDR3 DNA reads as TGTGCCAGTGGGGGACAATTCATCGGCTACACCTTC. Amino acids: CASGGQFIGYTF. Supplemented by reference TRBV14 and TRBJ1-2, the full variable domain reads EAGVTQFPSHSVIEKGQTVTLRCDPISGHDNLYWYRRVMGKEIKFLLHFVKESKQDESGMPNNRFLAERTGGTYSTLKVQPAELEDSGVYFCASGGQFIGYTFGSGTRLTVV.